This T cell receptor beta chain was documented in a study of blood T cell repertoires in COVID-19. Study background: Acute-phase and convalescent COVID-19 samples originated in the United States, Italy and Spain. PBMCs, B-cell-depleted T cells, or T cells provided the cDNA or gDNA that made up the material.

V lost 2 bases and J 2 bases, leaving 10 bases between the germline ends. The CDR3 runs 14 residues. Per germline, CDR1 MNHEY and CDR2 SMNVEV (reference sequence). Original analysis: Nucleated cell counts were estimated from reference gene primer amplification. TCRdb's table, derived via immunoSEQ multiplex PCR, lists solely in-frame clones and lacks some. Clone size and the V and J calls come from that table; the DNA yielded D and trimming. The data hold 200,000 or so clones, with approximately 84% observed a single time. The gene calls are TRBV27 and TRBJ2-7, with D possibly matching TRBD2 (6 bases). The source material was peripheral blood. This clonotype was sampled from a human donor with acute or convalescent COVID-19. The donor label of this sample is uncertain. The CDR3 nucleotides read TGTGCCAGCAGTTTACGGGGGTTAGCCTACGAGCAGTACTTC. Translation: CASSLRGLAYEQYF.